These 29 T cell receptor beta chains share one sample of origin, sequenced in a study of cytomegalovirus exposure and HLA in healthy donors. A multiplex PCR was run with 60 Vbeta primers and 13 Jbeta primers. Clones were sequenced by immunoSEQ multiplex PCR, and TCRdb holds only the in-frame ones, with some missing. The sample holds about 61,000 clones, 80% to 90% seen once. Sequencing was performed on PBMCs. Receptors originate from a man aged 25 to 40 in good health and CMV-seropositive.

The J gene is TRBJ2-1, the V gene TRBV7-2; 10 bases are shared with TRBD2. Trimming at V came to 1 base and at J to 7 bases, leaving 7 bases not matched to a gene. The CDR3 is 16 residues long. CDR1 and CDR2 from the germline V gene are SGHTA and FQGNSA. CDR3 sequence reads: CASSLVFASGRNEQFF. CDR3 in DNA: TGTGCCAGCAGCTTAGTATTTGCTAGCGGGAGAAATGAGCAGTTCTTC.

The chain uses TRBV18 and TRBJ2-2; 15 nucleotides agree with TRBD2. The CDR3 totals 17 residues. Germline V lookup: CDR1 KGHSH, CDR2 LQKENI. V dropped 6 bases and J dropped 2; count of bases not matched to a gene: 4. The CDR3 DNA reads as TGTGCCAGCTCGCAGGGACTAGCGGGAGGCAACACCGGGGAGCTGTTTTTT. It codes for CASSQGLAGGNTGELFF. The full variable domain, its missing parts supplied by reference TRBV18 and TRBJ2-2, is NAGVMQNPRHLVRRRGQEARLRCSPMKGHSHVYWYRQLPEEGLKFMVYLQKENIIDESGMPKERFSAEFPKEGPSILRIQQVVRGDSAAYFCASSQGLAGGNTGELFFGEGSRLTVL.

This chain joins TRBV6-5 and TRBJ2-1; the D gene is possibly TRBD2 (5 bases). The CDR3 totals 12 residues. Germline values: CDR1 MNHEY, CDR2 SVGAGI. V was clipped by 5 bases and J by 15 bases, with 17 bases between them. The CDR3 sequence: CASSPQDFRGFF. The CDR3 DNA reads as TGTGCCAGCAGTCCTCAGGACTTCCGGGGGTTCTTC.

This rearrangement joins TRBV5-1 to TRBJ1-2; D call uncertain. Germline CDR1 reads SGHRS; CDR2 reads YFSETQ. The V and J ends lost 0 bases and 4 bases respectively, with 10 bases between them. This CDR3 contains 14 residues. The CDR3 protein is CASSLEAAFYGYTF. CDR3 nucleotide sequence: TGCGCCAGCAGCTTGGAGGCGGCCTTCTATGGCTACACCTTC.

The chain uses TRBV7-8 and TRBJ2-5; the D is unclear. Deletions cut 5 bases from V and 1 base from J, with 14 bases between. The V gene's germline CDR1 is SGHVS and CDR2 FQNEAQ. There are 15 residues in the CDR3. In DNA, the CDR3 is TGTGCCAGCAGCGGAGACGGTCAACCCCAAGAGACCCAGTACTTC. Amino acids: CASSGDGQPQETQYF.

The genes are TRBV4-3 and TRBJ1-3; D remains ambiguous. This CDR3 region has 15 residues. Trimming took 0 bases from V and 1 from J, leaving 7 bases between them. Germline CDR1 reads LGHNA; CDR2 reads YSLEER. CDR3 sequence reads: CASSQEVLSGNTIYF. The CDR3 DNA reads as TGCGCCAGCAGCCAAGAGGTGCTATCTGGAAACACCATATATTTT.

The CDR3 sequence: CASSYSMQGLGEQYF. CDR3 bases: TGTGCCAGCAGTTACTCGATGCAGGGTTTGGGGGAGCAGTACTTC. The chain couples TRBV6-6 to TRBJ2-7, with D possibly TRBD1 on 5 matching bases. The CDR3 is 15 amino acids. Trimming cost V 0 bases and J 7 bases, with 16 bases left between them. Germline V gene lookup returns CDR1 MNHNY and CDR2 SVGAGI (reference sequence).

The CDR3 DNA reads as TGTGCCACCAGCAGAGATCCCAAGAACACTGAAGCTTTCTTT. Translation: CATSRDPKNTEAFF. The rearrangement links TRBV15 to TRBJ1-1, with no clear D. The CDR3 sequence is 14 residues long. The germline V gene has CDR1 LNHNV and CDR2 YYDKDF (reference sequence). V gave up 0 bases and J gave up 1 base, with 6 bases separating them.

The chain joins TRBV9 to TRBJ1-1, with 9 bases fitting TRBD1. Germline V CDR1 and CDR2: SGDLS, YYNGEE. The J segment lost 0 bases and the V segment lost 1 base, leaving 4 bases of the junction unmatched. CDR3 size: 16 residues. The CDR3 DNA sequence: TGTGCCAGCAGCGTAAAGGACAGGGGATTGAACACTGAAGCTTTCTTT. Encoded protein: CASSVKDRGLNTEAFF. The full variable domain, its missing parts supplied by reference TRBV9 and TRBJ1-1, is DSGVTQTPKHLITATGQRVTLRCSPRSGDLSVYWYQQSLDQGLQFLIQYYNGEERAKGNILERFSAQQFPDLHSELNLSSLELGDSALYFCASSVKDRGLNTEAFFGQGTRLTVV.

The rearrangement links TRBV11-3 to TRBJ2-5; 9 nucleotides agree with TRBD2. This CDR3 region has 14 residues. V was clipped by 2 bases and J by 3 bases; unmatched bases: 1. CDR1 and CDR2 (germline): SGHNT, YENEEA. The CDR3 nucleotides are TGTGCCAGCAGCTTAAGGACTAGCGAAGAGACCCAGTACTTC. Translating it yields CASSLRTSEETQYF.

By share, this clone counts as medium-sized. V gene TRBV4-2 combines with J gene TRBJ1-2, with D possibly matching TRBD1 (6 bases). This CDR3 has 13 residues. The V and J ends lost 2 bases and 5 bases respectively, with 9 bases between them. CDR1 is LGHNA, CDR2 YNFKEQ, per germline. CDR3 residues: CASSQRTAYGYTF. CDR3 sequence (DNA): TGTGCCAGCAGCCAACGGACAGCTTATGGCTACACCTTC.

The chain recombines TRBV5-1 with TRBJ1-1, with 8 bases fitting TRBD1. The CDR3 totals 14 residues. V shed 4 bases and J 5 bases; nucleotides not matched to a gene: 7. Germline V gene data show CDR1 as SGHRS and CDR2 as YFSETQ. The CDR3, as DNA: TGCGCCAGCAGCCAACAGGGGGAGAGTACTGAAGCTTTCTTT. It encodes CASSQQGESTEAFF.

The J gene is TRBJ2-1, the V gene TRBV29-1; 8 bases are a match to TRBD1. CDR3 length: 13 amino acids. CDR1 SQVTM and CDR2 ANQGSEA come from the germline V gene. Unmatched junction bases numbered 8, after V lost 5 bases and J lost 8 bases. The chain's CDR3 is CSVLTGVVHEQFF. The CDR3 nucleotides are TGCAGCGTTTTGACAGGGGTTGTACATGAGCAGTTCTTC.

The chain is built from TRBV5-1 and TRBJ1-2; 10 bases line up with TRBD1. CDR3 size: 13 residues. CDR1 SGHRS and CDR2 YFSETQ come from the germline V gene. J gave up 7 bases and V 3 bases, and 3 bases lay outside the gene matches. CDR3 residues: CASSSGQGFGYTF. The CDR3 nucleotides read TGCGCCAGCAGCTCGGGACAGGGGTTTGGCTACACCTTC. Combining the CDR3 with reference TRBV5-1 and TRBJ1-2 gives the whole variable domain KAGVTQTPRYLIKTRGQQVTLSCSPISGHRSVSWYQQTPGQGLQFLFEYFSETQRNKGNFPGRFSGRQFSNSRSEMNVSTLELGDSALYLCASSSGQGFGYTFGSGTRLTVV.

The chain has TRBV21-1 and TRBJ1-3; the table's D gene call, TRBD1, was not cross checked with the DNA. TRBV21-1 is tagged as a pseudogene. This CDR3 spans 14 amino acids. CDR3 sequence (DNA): TGTGCCAGCAGCGTCAGGGTCTCTGGAAACACCATATATTTT. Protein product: CASSVRVSGNTIYF.

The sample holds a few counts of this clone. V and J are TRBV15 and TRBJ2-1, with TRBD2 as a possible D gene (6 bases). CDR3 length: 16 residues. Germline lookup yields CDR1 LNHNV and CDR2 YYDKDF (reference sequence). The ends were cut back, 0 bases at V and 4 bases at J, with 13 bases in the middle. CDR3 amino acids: CATSRDWGVGYNEQFF. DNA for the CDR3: TGTGCCACCAGCAGAGATTGGGGGGTGGGGTACAATGAGCAGTTCTTC.

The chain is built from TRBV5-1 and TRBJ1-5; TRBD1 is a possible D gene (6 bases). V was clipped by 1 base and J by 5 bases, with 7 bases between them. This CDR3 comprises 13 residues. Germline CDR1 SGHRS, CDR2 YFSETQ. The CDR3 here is CASSLSGDQPQHF. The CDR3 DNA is TGCGCCAGCAGCTTGTCAGGGGATCAGCCCCAGCATTTT.

The CDR3 spells CASSLELADHNEQFF. CDR3 DNA: TGTGCCAGCAGCTTAGAACTAGCGGACCACAATGAGCAGTTCTTC. The V and J genes are TRBV11-2 and TRBJ2-1; 8 bases match TRBD2. Trimming cost V 0 bases and J 5 bases; bases outside gene matches: 3. CDR3 length equals 15 residues. Germline CDR1 reads SGHAT; CDR2 reads FQNNGV.

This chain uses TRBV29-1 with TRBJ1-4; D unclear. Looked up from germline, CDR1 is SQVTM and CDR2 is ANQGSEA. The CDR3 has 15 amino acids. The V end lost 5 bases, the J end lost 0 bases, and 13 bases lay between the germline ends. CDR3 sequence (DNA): TGCAGCGTTTTGTTTGACATGGCAACTAATGAAAAACTGTTTTTT. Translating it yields CSVLFDMATNEKLFF.

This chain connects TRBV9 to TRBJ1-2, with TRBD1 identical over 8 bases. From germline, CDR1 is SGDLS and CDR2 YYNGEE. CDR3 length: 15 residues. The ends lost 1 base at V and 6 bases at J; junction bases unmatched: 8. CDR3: CASSVTGQGSDGYTF. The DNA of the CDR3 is TGTGCCAGCAGCGTAACAGGACAGGGTTCTGATGGCTACACCTTC.

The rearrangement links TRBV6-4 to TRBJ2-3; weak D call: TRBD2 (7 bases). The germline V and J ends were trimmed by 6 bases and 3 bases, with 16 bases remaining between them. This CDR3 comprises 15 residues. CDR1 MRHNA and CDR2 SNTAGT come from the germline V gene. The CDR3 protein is CASSIGGGETDTQYF. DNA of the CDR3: TGTGCCAGCAGCATAGGGGGAGGGGAGACAGATACGCAGTATTTT.

CDR3 sequence (DNA): TGTGCCAGTAGTGTCAGGGGGTTCACCTACAATGAGCAGTTCTTC. It yields the protein CASSVRGFTYNEQFF. The chain recombines TRBV19 with TRBJ2-1; TRBD1 aligns across 7 bases. The V segment lost 5 bases and the J segment 2 bases; nucleotides outside the gene matches: 6. CDR1 is LNHDA, CDR2 SQIVND, per germline (reference sequence). The length of the CDR3 is 15 residues.

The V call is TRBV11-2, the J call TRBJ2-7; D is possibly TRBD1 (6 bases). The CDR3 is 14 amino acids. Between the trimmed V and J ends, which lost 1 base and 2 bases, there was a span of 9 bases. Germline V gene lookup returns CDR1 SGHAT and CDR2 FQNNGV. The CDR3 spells CASSLGGTPYEQYF. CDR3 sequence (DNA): TGTGCCAGCAGCTTAGGGGGGACACCCTACGAGCAGTACTTC.

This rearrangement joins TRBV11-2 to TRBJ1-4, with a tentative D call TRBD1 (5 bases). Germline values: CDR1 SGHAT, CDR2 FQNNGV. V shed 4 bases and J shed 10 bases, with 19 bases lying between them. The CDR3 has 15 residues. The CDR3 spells CASSSYVFREGKLFF. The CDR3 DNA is TGTGCCAGCAGCTCGTATGTATTCAGGGAGGGAAAACTGTTTTTT.

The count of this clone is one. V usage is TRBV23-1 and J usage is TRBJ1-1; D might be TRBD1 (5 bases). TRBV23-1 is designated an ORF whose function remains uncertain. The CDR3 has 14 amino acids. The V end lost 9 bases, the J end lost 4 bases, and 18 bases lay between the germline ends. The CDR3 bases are TGCGCCAGGTTTAACAGGATCCGGGCCACTGAAGCTTTCTTT. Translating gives CARFNRIRATEAFF.

The CDR3 here is CASSLVQEQETQYF. The CDR3, as DNA: TGTGCCAGCAGCTTAGTTCAGGAACAAGAGACCCAGTACTTC. The chain recombines TRBV7-9 with TRBJ2-5; D uncertain. The germline V gene has CDR1 SEHNR and CDR2 FQNEAQ (reference sequence). This CDR3 comprises 14 residues. V was shortened by 1 base and J by 2 bases, with 8 bases between the two germline ends.

The DNA for the CDR3 is TGTGCCAGCAGTTTAAAATGGGGGGTCACCGGGGAGCTGTTTTTT. This encodes CASSLKWGVTGELFF. The chain has TRBV27 and TRBJ2-2, with a possible D match to TRBD2 (6 bases). Per germline, CDR1 MNHEY and CDR2 SMNVEV (reference sequence). V lost 2 bases to trimming and J lost 4 bases, with 11 bases between them. The CDR3 sequence is 15 residues long.

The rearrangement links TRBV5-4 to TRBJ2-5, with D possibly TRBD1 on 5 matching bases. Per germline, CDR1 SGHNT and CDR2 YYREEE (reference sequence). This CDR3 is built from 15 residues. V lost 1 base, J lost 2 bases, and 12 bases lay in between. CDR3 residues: CASSLRPGQQETQYF. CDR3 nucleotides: TGTGCCAGCAGCTTGAGACCAGGGCAGCAAGAGACCCAGTACTTC.

This CDR3 reads CSAAGNQPQHF. DNA of the CDR3: TGCAGTGCCGCAGGGAATCAGCCCCAGCATTTT. This sequence joins TRBV20-1 and TRBJ1-5; D is perhaps TRBD1 (5 bases). Trimming removed 6 bases from V and 4 bases from J, with 7 bases in between. CDR1 is DFQATT and CDR2 is SNEGSKA in the germline V gene (reference sequence). This CDR3 comprises 11 residues.